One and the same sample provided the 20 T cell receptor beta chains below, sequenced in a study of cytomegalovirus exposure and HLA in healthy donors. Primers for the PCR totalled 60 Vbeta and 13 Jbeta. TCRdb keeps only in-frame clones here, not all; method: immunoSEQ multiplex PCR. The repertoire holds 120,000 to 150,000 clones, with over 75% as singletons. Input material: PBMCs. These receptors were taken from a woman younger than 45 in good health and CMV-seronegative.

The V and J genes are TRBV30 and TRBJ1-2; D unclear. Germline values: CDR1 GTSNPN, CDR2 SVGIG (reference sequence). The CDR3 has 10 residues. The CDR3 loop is CASEVYGYTF. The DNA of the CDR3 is TGTGCTTCGGAGGTCTATGGCTACACCTTC. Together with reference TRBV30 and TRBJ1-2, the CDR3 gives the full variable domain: SQTIHQWPATLVQPVGSPLSLECTVEGTSNPNLYWYRQAAGRGLQLLFYSVGIGQISSEVPQNLSASRPQDRQFILSSKKLLLSDSGFYLCASEVYGYTFGSGTRLTVV.

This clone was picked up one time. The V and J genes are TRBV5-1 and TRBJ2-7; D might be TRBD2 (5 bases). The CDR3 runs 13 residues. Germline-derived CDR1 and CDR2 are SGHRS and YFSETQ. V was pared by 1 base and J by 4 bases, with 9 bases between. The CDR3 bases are TGCGCCAGCAGCTTGAGAGGGTTGTACGAGCAGTACTTC. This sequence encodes CASSLRGLYEQYF.

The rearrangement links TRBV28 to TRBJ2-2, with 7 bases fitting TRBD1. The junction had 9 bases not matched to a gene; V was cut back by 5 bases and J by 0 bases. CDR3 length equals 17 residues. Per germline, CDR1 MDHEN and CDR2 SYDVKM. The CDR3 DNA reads TGTGCCAGCAGTGTCCCCAGGGGGACAGCGAACACCGGGGAGCTGTTTTTT. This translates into CASSVPRGTANTGELFF.

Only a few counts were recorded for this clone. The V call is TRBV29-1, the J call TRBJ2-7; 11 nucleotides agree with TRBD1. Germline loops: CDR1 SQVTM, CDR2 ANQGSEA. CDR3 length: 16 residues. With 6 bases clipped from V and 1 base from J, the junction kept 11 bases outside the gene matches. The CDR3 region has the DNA TGCAGCGTCCAACTCGACGGACAGGGGGCTTCCTACGAGCAGTACTTC. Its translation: CSVQLDGQGASYEQYF.

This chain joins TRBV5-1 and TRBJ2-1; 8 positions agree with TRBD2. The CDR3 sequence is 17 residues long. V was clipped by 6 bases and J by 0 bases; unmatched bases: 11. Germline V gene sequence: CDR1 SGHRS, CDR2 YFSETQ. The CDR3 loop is CASKGLAGPSSYNEQFF. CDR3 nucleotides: TGCGCCAGCAAGGGGCTAGCGGGTCCAAGCTCCTACAATGAGCAGTTCTTC. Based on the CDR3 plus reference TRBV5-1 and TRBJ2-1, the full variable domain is KAGVTQTPRYLIKTRGQQVTLSCSPISGHRSVSWYQQTPGQGLQFLFEYFSETQRNKGNFPGRFSGRQFSNSRSEMNVSTLELGDSALYLCASKGLAGPSSYNEQFFGPGTRLTVL.

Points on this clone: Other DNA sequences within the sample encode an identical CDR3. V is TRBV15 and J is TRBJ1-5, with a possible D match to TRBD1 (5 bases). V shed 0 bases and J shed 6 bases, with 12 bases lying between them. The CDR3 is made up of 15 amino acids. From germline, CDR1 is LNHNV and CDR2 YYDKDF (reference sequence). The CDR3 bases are TGTGCCACCAGCAGAGATAGGGGCAGGGCTCAGCCCCAGCATTTT. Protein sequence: CATSRDRGRAQPQHF. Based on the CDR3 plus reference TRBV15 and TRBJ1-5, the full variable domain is DAMVIQNPRYQVTQFGKPVTLSCSQTLNHNVMYWYQQKSSQAPKLLFHYYDKDFNNEADTPDNFQSRRPNTSFCFLDIRSPGLGDTAMYLCATSRDRGRAQPQHFGDGTRLSIL.

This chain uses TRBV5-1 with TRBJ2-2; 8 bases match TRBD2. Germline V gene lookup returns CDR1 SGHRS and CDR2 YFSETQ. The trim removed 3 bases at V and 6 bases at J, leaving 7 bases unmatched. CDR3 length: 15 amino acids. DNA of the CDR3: TGCGCCAGCAGCTATCGACCGGGAGGGTCCGGGGAGCTGTTTTTT. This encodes CASSYRPGGSGELFF.

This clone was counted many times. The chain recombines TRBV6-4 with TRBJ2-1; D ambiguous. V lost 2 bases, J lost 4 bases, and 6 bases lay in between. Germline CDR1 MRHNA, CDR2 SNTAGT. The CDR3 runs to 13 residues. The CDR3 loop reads CASSDVKYNEQFF. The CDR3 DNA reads TGTGCCAGCAGTGACGTTAAATACAATGAGCAGTTCTTC.

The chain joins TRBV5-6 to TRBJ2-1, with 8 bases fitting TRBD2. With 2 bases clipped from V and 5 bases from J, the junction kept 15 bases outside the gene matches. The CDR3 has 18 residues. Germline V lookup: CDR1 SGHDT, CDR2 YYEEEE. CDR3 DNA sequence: TGTGCCAGCAGCTTAAAAGGACTAGCAGTCACAAAGGACAATGAGCAGTTCTTC. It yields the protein CASSLKGLAVTKDNEQFF.

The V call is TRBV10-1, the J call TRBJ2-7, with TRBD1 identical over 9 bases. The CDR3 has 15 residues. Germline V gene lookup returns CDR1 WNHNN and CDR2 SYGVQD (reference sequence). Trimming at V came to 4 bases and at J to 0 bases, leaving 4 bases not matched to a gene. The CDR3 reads CASSGGTGSSYEQYF. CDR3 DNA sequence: TGCGCCAGCAGTGGAGGGACAGGGAGCTCCTACGAGCAGTACTTC.

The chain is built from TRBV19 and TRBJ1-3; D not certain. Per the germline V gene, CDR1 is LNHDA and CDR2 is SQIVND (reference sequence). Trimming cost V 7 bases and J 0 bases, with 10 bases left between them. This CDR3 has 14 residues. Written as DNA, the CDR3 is TGTGCCAGTACCCCTATGAGCTCTGGAAACACCATATATTTT. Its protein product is CASTPMSSGNTIYF.

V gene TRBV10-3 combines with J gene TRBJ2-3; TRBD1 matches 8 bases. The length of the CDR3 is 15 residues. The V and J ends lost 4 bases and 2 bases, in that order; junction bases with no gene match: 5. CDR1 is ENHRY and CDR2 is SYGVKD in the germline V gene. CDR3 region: CAISGYQGATDTQYF. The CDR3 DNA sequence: TGTGCCATCAGTGGCTACCAGGGGGCCACAGATACGCAGTATTTT.

The DNA of the CDR3 is TGTGCCACCAGCAGAAGGACTAGCGGGTACAATGAGCAGTTCTTC. Translating it yields CATSRRTSGYNEQFF. The chain uses TRBV15 and TRBJ2-1; the match to TRBD2 covers 11 bases. The J segment lost 4 bases and the V segment lost 2 bases, leaving 1 base of the junction unmatched. The CDR3 has 15 residues. The V gene's germline CDR1 is LNHNV and CDR2 YYDKDF (reference sequence).

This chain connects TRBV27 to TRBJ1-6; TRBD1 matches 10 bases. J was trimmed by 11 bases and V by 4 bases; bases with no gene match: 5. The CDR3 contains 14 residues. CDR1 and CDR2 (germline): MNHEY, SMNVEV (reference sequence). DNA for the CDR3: TGTGCCAGCAGTTCGACAGGGGGCGAAACACCCCTCCACTTT. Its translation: CASSSTGGETPLHF.

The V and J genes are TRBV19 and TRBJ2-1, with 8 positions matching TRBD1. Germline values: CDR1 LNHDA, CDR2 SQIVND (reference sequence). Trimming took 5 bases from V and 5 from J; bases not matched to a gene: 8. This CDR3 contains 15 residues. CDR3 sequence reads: CASSLGQGPHNEQFF. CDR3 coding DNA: TGTGCCAGTAGTCTCGGACAGGGCCCGCACAATGAGCAGTTCTTC.

The CDR3 DNA sequence: TGTGCCAGCAGCCGGAGACTAGGCACCGGGGAGCTGTTTTTT. Its protein is CASSRRLGTGELFF. The chain couples TRBV7-8 to TRBJ2-2, with a tentative D call TRBD2 (6 bases). Trimming shortened V by 5 bases and J by 4 bases, and 11 bases separated the two germline ends. Looked up from germline, CDR1 is SGHVS and CDR2 is FQNEAQ. This CDR3 comprises 14 residues.

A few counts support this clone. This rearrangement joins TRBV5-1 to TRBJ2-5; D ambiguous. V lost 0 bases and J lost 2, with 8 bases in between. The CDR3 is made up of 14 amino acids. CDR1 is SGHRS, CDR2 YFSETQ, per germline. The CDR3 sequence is CASSLGTPQETQYF. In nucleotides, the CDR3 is TGCGCCAGCAGCTTGGGTACACCTCAAGAGACCCAGTACTTC.

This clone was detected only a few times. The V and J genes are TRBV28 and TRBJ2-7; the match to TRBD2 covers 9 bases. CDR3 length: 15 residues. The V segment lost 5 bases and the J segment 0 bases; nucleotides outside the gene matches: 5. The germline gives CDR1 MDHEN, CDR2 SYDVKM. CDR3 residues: CASSPRLADSYEQYF. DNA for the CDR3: TGTGCCAGCAGTCCTCGACTAGCGGACTCCTACGAGCAGTACTTC.

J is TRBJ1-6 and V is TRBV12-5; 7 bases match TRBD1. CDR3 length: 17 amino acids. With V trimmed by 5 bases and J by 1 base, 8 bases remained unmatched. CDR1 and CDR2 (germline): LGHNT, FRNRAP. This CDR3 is CASGTTTGLSYNSPLHF. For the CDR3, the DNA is TGTGCTAGTGGTACCACGACAGGGCTGTCCTATAATTCACCCCTCCACTTT.

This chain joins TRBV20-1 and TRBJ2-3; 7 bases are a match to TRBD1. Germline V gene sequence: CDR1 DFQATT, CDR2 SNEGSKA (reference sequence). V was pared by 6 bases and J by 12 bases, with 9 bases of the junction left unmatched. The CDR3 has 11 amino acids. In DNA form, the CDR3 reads TGCAGTGCGGGAGAGGACAGGATACAGTATTTT. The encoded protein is CSAGEDRIQYF.